The clone carrying this T cell receptor beta chain was picked up a small number of times. The data originate from a study of blood T cells in healthy people across ages. CDR1 is MDHEN and CDR2 is SYDVKM in the germline V gene. The CDR3 runs to 18 residues. Trimming at V came to 2 bases and at J to 6 bases, leaving 11 bases not matched to a gene. The authors ran a second PCR of 7 to 11 cycles using a sample-barcoded 5' primer and a J-beta primer mix. TCRdb called the 5' RACE reads again in MiXCR, with one record for every CDR3 protein. Of fewer than 1,000,000 distinct CDR3 sequences listed, 46% are singletons. Drawing of peripheral blood yielded ten milliliters from each donor.

The rearrangement joins TRBV28 to TRBJ2-3, with 13 bases fitting TRBD2. The sequenced material came from blood. The sequence was collected from an elderly man in good health. The DNA for the CDR3 is TGTGCCAGCAGTTTACTGGGACTAGCGGGACCGTCACCGGATACGCAGTATTTT. Translating gives CASSLLGLAGPSPDTQYF.